This T cell receptor (beta chain) was identified during a study of blood T cell repertoires in COVID-19. Looking at the study overall: Samples taken during acute and convalescent COVID-19 were collected in the United States, Italy and Spain.

Original analysis: Estimation of nucleated cell counts was performed using reference gene primer amplification. Clones were read by immunoSEQ multiplex PCR, and TCRdb kept only the in-frame ones, dropping some. V, J and clone size are those of that table, while D and trimming were read from the DNA. Of nearly 200,000 clones in the sample, about nine tenths were seen once. Germline V gives CDR1 SEHNR, CDR2 FQNEAQ (reference sequence). The CDR3 runs to 14 residues. With 5 bases clipped from V and 2 bases from J, the junction kept 3 bases outside the gene matches. The gene calls are TRBV7-9 and TRBJ2-5, with TRBD1 identical over 9 bases. This clonotype was sampled from a woman in her 70s with acute or convalescent COVID-19. Sequenced: peripheral blood. The CDR3 coding sequence is TGTGCCAGCAGCCCCGGACAGGGGCAAGAGACCCAGTACTTC. Translating gives CASSPGQGQETQYF.